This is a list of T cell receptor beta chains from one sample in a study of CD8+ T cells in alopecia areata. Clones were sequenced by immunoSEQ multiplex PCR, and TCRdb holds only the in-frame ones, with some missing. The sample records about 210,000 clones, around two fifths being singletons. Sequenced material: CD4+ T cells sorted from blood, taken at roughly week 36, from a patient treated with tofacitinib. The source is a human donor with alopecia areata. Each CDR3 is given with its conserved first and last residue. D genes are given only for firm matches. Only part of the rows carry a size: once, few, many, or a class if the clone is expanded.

cdr3_aa: CASSLGVAPGHEQYF
cdr3_nt: TGTGCCAGCAGCTTAGGAGTGGCCCCGGGTCACGAGCAGTACTTC
j_call: TRBJ2-7
v_call: TRBV7-2
d_call: NA
clone_size: few

cdr3_aa: CASSPREGGNEQFF
cdr3_nt: TGTGCCAGCAGCCCCCGTGAGGGTGGGAATGAGCAGTTCTTC
j_call: TRBJ2-1
v_call: TRBV9
d_call: NA
clone_size: few

cdr3_aa: CASSLGVGNIQYF
cdr3_nt: TGTGCCAGCAGCTTAGGGGTAGGAAACATTCAGTACTTC
j_call: TRBJ2-4
v_call: TRBV7-2
d_call: NA
clone_size: few

cdr3_aa: CASSRRDRHTEAFF
cdr3_nt: TGTGCCAGCAGTCGACGAGACAGGCACACTGAAGCTTTCTTT
j_call: TRBJ1-1
v_call: TRBV6-1
d_call: NA
clone_size: NA

cdr3_aa: CSGTSSYGGSTDTQYF
cdr3_nt: TGCAGCGGTACGTCCTCATATGGGGGCAGCACAGATACGCAGTATTTT
j_call: TRBJ2-3
v_call: TRBV29-1
d_call: NA
clone_size: few

cdr3_aa: CAISPLTGGSETQYF
cdr3_nt: TGTGCCATCAGTCCGCTAACAGGGGGCTCCGAGACCCAGTACTTC
j_call: TRBJ2-5
v_call: TRBV10-3
d_call: TRBD1
clone_size: NA

cdr3_aa: CSVEALTAKGNEQFF
cdr3_nt: TGCAGCGTTGAAGCTTTGACGGCGAAGGGGAATGAGCAGTTCTTC
j_call: TRBJ2-1
v_call: TRBV29-1
d_call: NA
clone_size: few

cdr3_aa: CASSDSLVENIQYF
cdr3_nt: TGTGCCAGCAGTGATAGTCTAGTGGAAAACATTCAGTACTTC
j_call: TRBJ2-4
v_call: TRBV25-1
d_call: NA
clone_size: few

cdr3_aa: CAWSVKGRDRGSEQYF
cdr3_nt: TGTGCCTGGAGTGTAAAGGGACGGGACAGGGGTTCCGAGCAGTACTTC
j_call: TRBJ2-7
v_call: TRBV30
d_call: TRBD1
clone_size: NA

cdr3_aa: CASRSEGGSSYNEQFF
cdr3_nt: TGCGCCAGCAGATCAGAGGGAGGGAGCTCCTACAATGAGCAGTTCTTC
j_call: TRBJ2-1
v_call: TRBV5-1
d_call: TRBD2
clone_size: NA

cdr3_aa: CASSQEQDSAYEQYF
cdr3_nt: TGCGCCAGCAGCCAAGAGCAAGACAGCGCCTACGAGCAGTACTTC
j_call: TRBJ2-7
v_call: TRBV4-1
d_call: NA
clone_size: NA

cdr3_aa: CAWSVVQETQYF
cdr3_nt: TGTGCCTGGAGTGTGGTCCAAGAGACCCAGTACTTC
j_call: TRBJ2-5
v_call: TRBV30
d_call: NA
clone_size: NA

cdr3_aa: CASSLLDIGNTDTQYF
cdr3_nt: TGTGCCAGCAGTTTATTGGACATAGGGAACACAGATACGCAGTATTTT
j_call: TRBJ2-3
v_call: TRBV28
d_call: NA
clone_size: few

cdr3_aa: CAWSVGPYEQYF
cdr3_nt: TGTGCCTGGAGTGTCGGACCCTACGAGCAGTACTTC
j_call: TRBJ2-7
v_call: TRBV30
d_call: NA
clone_size: NA

cdr3_aa: CASSPRPSGKLFF
cdr3_nt: TGCGCCAGCAGTCCCCGGCCGAGCGGTAAACTGTTTTTT
j_call: TRBJ1-4
v_call: TRBV5-1
d_call: NA
clone_size: few

cdr3_aa: CSVSGTLGNTIYF
cdr3_nt: TGCAGCGTTTCCGGGACGCTTGGAAACACCATATATTTT
j_call: TRBJ1-3
v_call: TRBV29-1
d_call: NA
clone_size: few

cdr3_aa: CSVVLAGRLGPEQYF
cdr3_nt: TGCAGCGTCGTTCTAGCGGGAAGGTTGGGTCCCGAGCAGTACTTC
j_call: TRBJ2-7
v_call: TRBV29-1
d_call: TRBD2
clone_size: NA

cdr3_aa: CAISHTEGETQYF
cdr3_nt: TGTGCCATCAGCCACACCGAGGGGGAGACCCAGTACTTC
j_call: TRBJ2-5
v_call: TRBV10-3
d_call: NA
clone_size: NA

cdr3_aa: CASSPAGTEKLFF
cdr3_nt: TGTGCCAGCAGTCCTGCGGGGACCGAAAAACTGTTTTTT
j_call: TRBJ1-4
v_call: TRBV7-2
d_call: NA
clone_size: NA

cdr3_aa: CASHLLSEQYF
cdr3_nt: TGTGCCAGCCACCTATTATCCGAGCAGTACTTC
j_call: TRBJ2-7
v_call: TRBV2
d_call: NA
clone_size: NA

cdr3_aa: CASSEVPGQLSRADTQYF
cdr3_nt: TGTGCCAGCAGTGAAGTGCCCGGGCAATTGAGTCGGGCAGATACGCAGTATTTT
j_call: TRBJ2-3
v_call: TRBV2
d_call: NA
clone_size: NA

cdr3_aa: CASSGLTGIQPQHF
cdr3_nt: TGCGCCAGCAGTGGCTTGACAGGGATTCAGCCCCAGCATTTT
j_call: TRBJ1-5
v_call: TRBV10-2
d_call: TRBD1
clone_size: NA

cdr3_aa: CSVGYEQFF
cdr3_nt: TGCAGCGTTGGGTATGAGCAGTTCTTC
j_call: TRBJ2-1
v_call: TRBV29-1
d_call: NA
clone_size: NA

cdr3_aa: CASNRQSSSYEQYF
cdr3_nt: TGTGCCAGCAATCGGCAGTCGAGCTCCTACGAGCAGTACTTC
j_call: TRBJ2-7
v_call: TRBV6-6
d_call: NA
clone_size: NA

cdr3_aa: CASRSQGNEQFF
cdr3_nt: TGTGCCAGCAGGTCGCAGGGTAATGAGCAGTTCTTC
j_call: TRBJ2-1
v_call: TRBV2
d_call: NA
clone_size: NA

cdr3_aa: CAFENYGYTF
cdr3_nt: TGTGCCTTTGAGAACTATGGCTACACCTTC
j_call: TRBJ1-2
v_call: TRBV30
d_call: NA
clone_size: NA

cdr3_aa: CASSFGTAQETQYF
cdr3_nt: TGTGCCAGCAGCTTCGGGACGGCCCAAGAGACCCAGTACTTC
j_call: TRBJ2-5
v_call: TRBV11-2
d_call: NA
clone_size: NA

cdr3_aa: CASSLRTGETYEQYF
cdr3_nt: TGTGCCAGCAGCTTACGGACAGGGGAAACCTACGAGCAGTACTTC
j_call: TRBJ2-7
v_call: TRBV7-2
d_call: TRBD1
clone_size: NA

cdr3_aa: CSANTAYEQYF
cdr3_nt: TGCAGTGCTAACACAGCCTACGAGCAGTACTTC
j_call: TRBJ2-7
v_call: TRBV20-1
d_call: NA
clone_size: NA

cdr3_aa: CAWSPARSGELFF
cdr3_nt: TGTGCCTGGAGTCCGGCGAGGTCCGGGGAGCTGTTTTTT
j_call: TRBJ2-2
v_call: TRBV30
d_call: NA
clone_size: few

cdr3_aa: CAWRQTGTGTYEQYF
cdr3_nt: TGTGCCTGGAGACAAACCGGGACAGGGACCTACGAGCAGTACTTC
j_call: TRBJ2-7
v_call: TRBV30
d_call: TRBD1
clone_size: few

cdr3_aa: CASSAVYEQYF
cdr3_nt: TGTGCCAGCAGTGCTGTCTACGAGCAGTACTTC
j_call: TRBJ2-7
v_call: TRBV25-1
d_call: NA
clone_size: NA

cdr3_aa: CASSQVGQGTGETQYF
cdr3_nt: TGTGCCAGCAGCCAAGTTGGACAGGGGACGGGGGAGACCCAGTACTTC
j_call: TRBJ2-5
v_call: TRBV4-2
d_call: TRBD1
clone_size: NA

cdr3_aa: CASSLNGQAYEQYF
cdr3_nt: TGTGCCAGCAGCCTGAATGGACAAGCCTACGAGCAGTACTTC
j_call: TRBJ2-7
v_call: TRBV7-3
d_call: NA
clone_size: few

cdr3_aa: CASSLSARTTEAFF
cdr3_nt: TGTGCCAGCAGTTTATCCGCCAGGACCACTGAAGCTTTCTTT
j_call: TRBJ1-1
v_call: TRBV28
d_call: NA
clone_size: few

cdr3_aa: CSVGHRAGGNEKLFF
cdr3_nt: TGCAGCGTGGGGCACAGGGCGGGCGGTAATGAAAAACTGTTTTTT
j_call: TRBJ1-4
v_call: TRBV29-1
d_call: NA
clone_size: NA

cdr3_aa: CASSLQGQIQETQYF
cdr3_nt: TGCGCCAGCAGTTTGCAGGGACAGATCCAAGAGACCCAGTACTTC
j_call: TRBJ2-5
v_call: TRBV5-1
d_call: TRBD1
clone_size: NA

cdr3_aa: CASSSGPLQETQYF
cdr3_nt: TGTGCCAGCAGTAGCGGGCCGCTTCAAGAGACCCAGTACTTC
j_call: TRBJ2-5
v_call: TRBV6-5
d_call: NA
clone_size: NA

cdr3_aa: CARFFWLAGSYEQYF
cdr3_nt: TGTGCCAGGTTCTTTTGGTTAGCGGGAAGCTACGAGCAGTACTTC
j_call: TRBJ2-7
v_call: TRBV28
d_call: TRBD2
clone_size: few

cdr3_aa: CASSVEGQLYEKLFF
cdr3_nt: TGTGCCAGCAGCGTAGAAGGACAGCTTTATGAAAAACTGTTTTTT
j_call: TRBJ1-4
v_call: TRBV9
d_call: NA
clone_size: few

cdr3_aa: CASSPPRGLAGSYEQYF
cdr3_nt: TGTGCCAGCTCACCACCGAGGGGGCTAGCGGGTTCCTACGAGCAGTACTTC
j_call: TRBJ2-7
v_call: TRBV18
d_call: NA
clone_size: few

cdr3_aa: CASSLQRDNSYNEQFF
cdr3_nt: TGTGCCAGCAGTCTCCAGCGGGACAACTCCTACAATGAGCAGTTCTTC
j_call: TRBJ2-1
v_call: TRBV27
d_call: NA
clone_size: few

cdr3_aa: CASRRTGARDKLFF
cdr3_nt: TGTGCCAGCAGACGGACAGGCGCCCGAGACAAACTGTTTTTT
j_call: TRBJ1-4
v_call: TRBV28
d_call: TRBD1
clone_size: many

cdr3_aa: CAWTPGVGRGATEAFF
cdr3_nt: TGTGCCTGGACACCCGGGGTCGGTCGGGGAGCCACTGAAGCTTTCTTT
j_call: TRBJ1-1
v_call: TRBV30
d_call: NA
clone_size: NA

cdr3_aa: CASSHTGTGGLAGTNEQYF
cdr3_nt: TGCGCCAGCAGCCACACCGGGACAGGGGGACTAGCGGGAACCAACGAGCAGTACTTC
j_call: TRBJ2-7
v_call: TRBV5-1
d_call: TRBD2
clone_size: NA

cdr3_aa: CSVEVTPYEQYF
cdr3_nt: TGCAGCGTTGAGGTCACCCCCTACGAGCAGTACTTC
j_call: TRBJ2-7
v_call: TRBV29-1
d_call: NA
clone_size: NA

cdr3_aa: CASSLGTDDQPQHF
cdr3_nt: TGTGCCAGCAGCTTAGGTACAGACGATCAGCCCCAGCATTTT
j_call: TRBJ1-5
v_call: TRBV13
d_call: NA
clone_size: NA

cdr3_aa: CAWSVADGYEQYF
cdr3_nt: TGTGCCTGGAGCGTAGCGGATGGCTACGAGCAGTACTTC
j_call: TRBJ2-7
v_call: TRBV30
d_call: NA
clone_size: NA

cdr3_aa: CASSLNGNTIYF
cdr3_nt: TGTGCCAGCAGTTTAAATGGAAACACCATATATTTT
j_call: TRBJ1-3
v_call: TRBV28
d_call: NA
clone_size: NA

cdr3_aa: CSVGGGSTPLLNEQFF
cdr3_nt: TGCAGCGTTGGTGGCGGGAGCACCCCCTTACTCAATGAGCAGTTCTTC
j_call: TRBJ2-1
v_call: TRBV29-1
d_call: TRBD2
clone_size: few

cdr3_aa: CASSLDRTGAKNIQYF
cdr3_nt: TGCGCCAGCAGCTTGGATCGGACAGGGGCCAAAAACATTCAGTACTTC
j_call: TRBJ2-4
v_call: TRBV5-1
d_call: TRBD1
clone_size: once

cdr3_aa: CAWTVPSYNEQFF
cdr3_nt: TGTGCCTGGACAGTTCCTTCCTACAATGAGCAGTTCTTC
j_call: TRBJ2-1
v_call: TRBV30
d_call: NA
clone_size: NA

cdr3_aa: CASSSLTSGAAKNIQYF
cdr3_nt: TGTGCCAGCAGCTCCTTGACTAGCGGGGCGGCCAAAAACATTCAGTACTTC
j_call: TRBJ2-4
v_call: TRBV7-2
d_call: TRBD2
clone_size: NA

cdr3_aa: CASRRGGGTDTQYF
cdr3_nt: TGTGCCAGCAGACGGGGGGGCGGCACAGATACGCAGTATTTT
j_call: TRBJ2-3
v_call: TRBV6-5
d_call: TRBD2
clone_size: NA

cdr3_aa: CASSHIGGRQDTQYF
cdr3_nt: TGTGCCAGCAGCCATATTGGCGGGAGGCAAGATACGCAGTATTTT
j_call: TRBJ2-3
v_call: TRBV6-6
d_call: TRBD2
clone_size: once

cdr3_aa: CASSLVSGDNEQFF
cdr3_nt: TGCGCCAGCAGCTTGGTTAGCGGTGACAATGAGCAGTTCTTC
j_call: TRBJ2-1
v_call: TRBV5-1
d_call: NA
clone_size: few

cdr3_aa: CAWSRPDPGQPQHF
cdr3_nt: TGTGCCTGGAGTCGGCCGGACCCGGGGCAGCCCCAGCATTTT
j_call: TRBJ1-5
v_call: TRBV30
d_call: NA
clone_size: NA

cdr3_aa: CSVGDGGVYEQYF
cdr3_nt: TGCAGCGTCGGAGATGGGGGGGTCTACGAGCAGTACTTC
j_call: TRBJ2-7
v_call: TRBV29-1
d_call: TRBD2
clone_size: few

cdr3_aa: CASSQAKGLSTGELFF
cdr3_nt: TGCGCCAGCAGCCAAGCCAAAGGCCTTTCCACCGGGGAGCTGTTTTTT
j_call: TRBJ2-2
v_call: TRBV4-3
d_call: NA
clone_size: NA

cdr3_aa: CASSLRLAGGTETQYF
cdr3_nt: TGTGCCAGCAGCTTAAGGCTAGCGGGAGGTACAGAGACCCAGTACTTC
j_call: TRBJ2-5
v_call: TRBV5-4
d_call: TRBD2
clone_size: NA